This T cell receptor (beta chain) was identified during a study of regulatory T cells in long-lasting Graves disease. Study summary: Treatment with antithyroid drugs for over 5 years, together with positive TSH receptor antibodies, meant persistent Graves' disease. Whole-study findings and limits: Possibly, too few samples lowered accuracy. Whereas new patients shared roughly 910 public clonotypes, persistent patients shared more, at 2,500 to 3,500. TRBV28 was favored in persistent disease, as were TRBJ1-2 and TRBJ2-5.

As for time point: persistent/refractory GD, antithyroid drugs over 5 years with positive TRAb. From RNA extracted from PBMCs, the TCR library was made. V was clipped by 6 bases and J by 1 base; unmatched bases: 6. The CDR3 extends over 16 amino acids. Germline V CDR1 and CDR2: MDHEN, SYDVKM. A word on this clonotype: The antigen is unknown.

According to the study, TCR beta libraries were built with iRepertoire HTBI primers and CDR3-region Arm-PCR. TCRdb used MiXCR to reprocess the multiplex PCR reads, holding one entry per CDR3 protein. The table shows a few hundred thousand distinct CDR3 sequences, with 20% to 25% occurring only once. This specimen was peripheral blood mononuclear cells (PBMCs), taken when the disease was refractory, from a patient treated with antithyroid drugs. This TCR was recovered from a woman aged 40-49 years with Graves disease. The rearrangement uses TRBV28 and TRBJ2-5; 12 bases agree with TRBD1. DNA of the CDR3: TGTGCCAGCAGCCCCGGGACAGGGGGCTCCCAAGAGACCCAGTACTTC. Protein product: CASSPGTGGSQETQYF.